The rows below give T cell receptor beta chains drawn from one sample of a study of CD8 T cells in Susac syndrome. TCRdb called the immunoSEQ multiplex PCR reads again in MiXCR, with one record for every CDR3 protein. The sample lists approximately 150,000 distinct CDR3 sequences, approximately 94% occurring once. The specimen was CD4+ T cells from PBMCs. Receptors originate from a human donor with Susac syndrome. Each CDR3 is given with its conserved first and last residue. D genes are given only for firm matches.

DNA: TGCAGTGCTAGGACAGGGGGCCAGGACGAGCAGTACTTC
CDR3: CSARTGGQDEQYF
D: TRBD1
V: TRBV20-1
J: TRBJ2-7

DNA: TGTGCCACCAGTGATTTTGAGGGCTACGAGCAGTACTTC
CDR3: CATSDFEGYEQYF
D: NA
V: TRBV24-1
J: TRBJ2-7

DNA: TGTGCCAGCAGTTTTGTGTCTGGGGGATCTAACAATGAGCAGTTCTTC
CDR3: CASSFVSGGSNNEQFF
D: NA
V: TRBV27
J: TRBJ2-1

DNA: TGCAGCGCCCGGACAGGGGGGGAAAAACTGTTTTTT
CDR3: CSARTGGEKLFF
D: TRBD1
V: TRBV29-1
J: TRBJ1-4

DNA: TGTGCCAGCTCCCCCGGGATCAGGGGCTACAATGAGCAGTTCTTC
CDR3: CASSPGIRGYNEQFF
D: NA
V: TRBV18
J: TRBJ2-1

DNA: TGCGCCAGCAGCCGGGACAGGGGAATTAATGAGCAGTTCTTC
CDR3: CASSRDRGINEQFF
D: TRBD1
V: TRBV5-1
J: TRBJ2-1

DNA: TGTGCCAGCAGCCAAAACGGACAGGGAAGGGGAGAGACCCAGTACTTC
CDR3: CASSQNGQGRGETQYF
D: TRBD1
V: TRBV3-1
J: TRBJ2-5

DNA: TGCAGCGCAATAGACAGGCAGAGGTCCTACGAGCAGTACTTC
CDR3: CSAIDRQRSYEQYF
D: NA
V: TRBV29-1
J: TRBJ2-7

DNA: TGTGCCAGCAGCAAATGGACAGGGGGAAGCGAAGCTTTCTTT
CDR3: CASSKWTGGSEAFF
D: NA
V: TRBV21-1
J: TRBJ1-1

DNA: TGCAGCCTAACCGGACGAAGCACAGATACGCAGTATTTT
CDR3: CSLTGRSTDTQYF
D: NA
V: TRBV29-1
J: TRBJ2-3

DNA: TGCGCCAGCAGACCCGGGACAGTATCGCACAATGAGCAGTTCTTC
CDR3: CASRPGTVSHNEQFF
D: TRBD1
V: TRBV23-1
J: TRBJ2-1

DNA: TGCAGCGTTGAAGCCCCTCTGAACACTGAAGCTTTCTTT
CDR3: CSVEAPLNTEAFF
D: NA
V: TRBV29-1
J: TRBJ1-1

DNA: TGTGCCAGCAGCCCCGGGACAGGGCCCCTCTACGAGCAGTACTTC
CDR3: CASSPGTGPLYEQYF
D: TRBD1
V: TRBV14
J: TRBJ2-7

DNA: TGTGCCAGCAGAGGAACTAGCGGAGCCGCAGATACGCAGTATTTT
CDR3: CASRGTSGAADTQYF
D: TRBD2
V: TRBV12-3/TRBV12-4
J: TRBJ2-3

DNA: TGCGCCAGCAGCCAACTCCCAGGGGGGAGGTACGAGCAGTACTTC
CDR3: CASSQLPGGRYEQYF
D: NA
V: TRBV4-1
J: TRBJ2-7